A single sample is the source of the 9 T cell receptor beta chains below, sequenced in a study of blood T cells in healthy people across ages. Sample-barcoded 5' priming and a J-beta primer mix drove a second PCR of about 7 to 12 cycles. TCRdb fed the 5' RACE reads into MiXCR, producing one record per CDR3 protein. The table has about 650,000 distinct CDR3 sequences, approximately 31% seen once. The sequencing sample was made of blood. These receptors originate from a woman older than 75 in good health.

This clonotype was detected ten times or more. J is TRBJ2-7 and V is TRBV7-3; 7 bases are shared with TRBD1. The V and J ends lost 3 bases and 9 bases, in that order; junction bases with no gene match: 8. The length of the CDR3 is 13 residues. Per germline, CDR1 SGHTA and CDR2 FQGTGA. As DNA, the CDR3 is TGTGCCAGCAGCTTGGACAGGCCCTCCGCGCAGTACTTC. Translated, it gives CASSLDRPSAQYF.

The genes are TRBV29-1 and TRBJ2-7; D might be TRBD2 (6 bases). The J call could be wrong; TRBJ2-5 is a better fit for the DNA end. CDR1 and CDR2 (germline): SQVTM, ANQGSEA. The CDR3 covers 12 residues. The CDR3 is CSGCGELETQYF. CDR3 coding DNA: TGCAGCGGCTGCGGGGAGTTAGAGACCCAGTACTTC.

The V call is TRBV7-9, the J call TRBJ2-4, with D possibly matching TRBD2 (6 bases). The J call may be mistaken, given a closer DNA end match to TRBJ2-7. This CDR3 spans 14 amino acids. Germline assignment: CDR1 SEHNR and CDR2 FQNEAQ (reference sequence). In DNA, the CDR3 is TGTGCCAGCAGCGGGAGGACGGTGCGGGACGAGCAGTACTTC. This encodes CASSGRTVRDEQYF.

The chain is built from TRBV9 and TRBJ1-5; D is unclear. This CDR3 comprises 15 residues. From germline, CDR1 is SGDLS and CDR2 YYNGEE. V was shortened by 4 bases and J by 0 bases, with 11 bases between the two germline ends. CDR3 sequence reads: CASSSEALSNQPQHF. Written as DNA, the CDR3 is TGTGCCAGCAGCTCAGAAGCACTTAGCAATCAGCCCCAGCATTTT.

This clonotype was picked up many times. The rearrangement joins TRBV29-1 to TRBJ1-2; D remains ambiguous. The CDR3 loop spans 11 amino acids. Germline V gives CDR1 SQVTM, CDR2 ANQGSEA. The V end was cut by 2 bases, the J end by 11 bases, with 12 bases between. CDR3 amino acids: CSVEIRQSYTF. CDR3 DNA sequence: TGCAGCGTTGAAATCCGCCAGAGTTACACCTTC.

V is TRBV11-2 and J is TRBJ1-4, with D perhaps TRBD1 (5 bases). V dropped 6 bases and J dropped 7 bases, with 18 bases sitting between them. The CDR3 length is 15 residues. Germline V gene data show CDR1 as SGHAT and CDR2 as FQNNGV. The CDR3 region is CASSLLQGGGEKLFF. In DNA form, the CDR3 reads TGTGCCAGCAGTTTACTCCAGGGTGGTGGTGAAAAACTGTTTTTT.

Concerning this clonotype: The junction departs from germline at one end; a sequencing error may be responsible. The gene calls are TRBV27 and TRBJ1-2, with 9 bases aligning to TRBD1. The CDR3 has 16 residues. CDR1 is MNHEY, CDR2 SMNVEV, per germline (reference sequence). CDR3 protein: CVSSFGTGKSNYGYTF. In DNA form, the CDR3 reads TGTGTCAGCAGTTTCGGGACAGGGAAATCCAACTATGGCTACACCTTC.

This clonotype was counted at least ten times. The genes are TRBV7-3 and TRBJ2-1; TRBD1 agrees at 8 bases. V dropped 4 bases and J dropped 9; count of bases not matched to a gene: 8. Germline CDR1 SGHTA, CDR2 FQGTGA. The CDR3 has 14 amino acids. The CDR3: CASSSDRTGSEQFF. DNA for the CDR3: TGTGCCAGCAGCTCGGACAGGACAGGGAGTGAGCAGTTCTTC.

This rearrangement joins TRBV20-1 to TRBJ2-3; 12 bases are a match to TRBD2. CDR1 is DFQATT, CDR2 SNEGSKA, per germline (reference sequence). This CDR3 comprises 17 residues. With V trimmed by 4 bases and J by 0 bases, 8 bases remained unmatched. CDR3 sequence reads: CSATGLAGLTSTDTQYF. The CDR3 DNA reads TGCAGTGCTACCGGACTAGCGGGATTAACTAGCACAGATACGCAGTATTTT.